This passage covers 21 T cell receptor beta chains from one sample sequenced in a study of blood T cell repertoires in COVID-19. Sequenced by immunoSEQ multiplex PCR; TCRdb stores in-frame clones only, minus some. This sample yields around 110,000 clones, of which more than 70% are seen a single time; roughly 4% belongs to the top ten. The sequencing input was peripheral blood. These receptors came from an older man with acute or convalescent COVID-19.

The chain has TRBV6-2 or TRBV6-3 and TRBJ2-7, with a weak D call TRBD1 (6 bases). Per germline, CDR1 MNHEY and CDR2 SVGEGT. The germline V and J ends were trimmed by 2 bases and 4 bases, with 15 bases remaining between them. This CDR3 spans 15 amino acids. CDR3 sequence reads: CASSYRSGEMYEQYF. CDR3 sequence (DNA): TGTGCCAGCAGTTACAGGTCAGGGGAGATGTACGAGCAGTACTTC.

This clone was detected once. The rearrangement links TRBV24-1 to TRBJ1-5; 7 bases fit TRBD1. CDR3 size: 14 residues. CDR1 and CDR2 from the germline V gene are KGHDR and SFDVKD. The V segment lost 8 bases and the J segment 2 bases; nucleotides outside the gene matches: 5. In nucleotides, the CDR3 is TGTGCCACCATTGACAGGGTTGGCAATCAGCCCCAGCATTTT. Translated, it gives CATIDRVGNQPQHF.

The chain has TRBV4-2 and TRBJ1-2, with a tentative D call TRBD1 (6 bases). Germline CDR1 reads LGHNA; CDR2 reads YNFKEQ. CDR3 length: 12 residues. The V end lost 0 bases, the J end lost 8 bases, and 7 bases lay between the germline ends. The CDR3 DNA is TGTGCCAGCAGCCAAGAGGGGACAGGCTACACCTTC. Its translation is CASSQEGTGYTF.

The V gene is TRBV2, the J gene TRBJ1-4, with 9 bases matching TRBD1. Germline values: CDR1 SNHLY, CDR2 FYNNEI. The CDR3 runs 15 residues. V lost 4 bases and J lost 7; bases outside the gene matches: 7. The CDR3: CASSVGGQGSEKLFF. The CDR3 DNA is TGTGCCAGCAGTGTTGGGGGACAGGGAAGTGAAAAACTGTTTTTT.

The chain employs TRBV25-1 and TRBJ2-7; D ambiguous. CDR1 and CDR2 (germline): MGHDK, SYGVNS. The length of the CDR3 is 13 residues. V shed 6 bases and J shed 2 bases, with 11 bases lying between them. CDR3: CASSQDPTYEQYF. CDR3 coding DNA: TGTGCCAGCAGCCAGGATCCGACCTACGAGCAGTACTTC.

The chain carries TRBV5-5 and TRBJ1-5; possible D gene TRBD1, 6 bases. CDR3 length: 15 residues. CDR1 is SGHKS and CDR2 is YYEKEE in the germline V gene (reference sequence). V was trimmed by 4 bases and J by 0 bases, leaving 11 bases between them. The CDR3 is CASSRTGSSNQPQHF. Written as DNA, the CDR3 is TGTGCCAGCAGCCGAACAGGGTCTAGCAATCAGCCCCAGCATTTT.

The chain combines TRBV5-1 with TRBJ2-5, with 10 bases that match TRBD2. The junction had 9 bases not matched to a gene; V was cut back by 4 bases and J by 3 bases. CDR3 length: 16 residues. Per germline, CDR1 SGHRS and CDR2 YFSETQ. CDR3 bases: TGCGCCAGCAGCCACGGACTAGCGGAGAATAAAGAGACCCAGTACTTC. Amino acid sequence: CASSHGLAENKETQYF.

In its sample, this clone was seen a few times. The chain employs TRBV5-1 and TRBJ1-1; TRBD1 aligns across 8 bases. The germline gives CDR1 SGHRS, CDR2 YFSETQ. Germline trimming cut 4 bases from V and 12 bases from J; bases unmatched to any gene: 5. The CDR3 is made up of 11 amino acids. The CDR3 protein is CASSLRTGSFF. The CDR3 coding sequence is TGCGCCAGCAGCCTCCGGACAGGGTCTTTCTTT.

The V gene is TRBV19, the J gene TRBJ2-5, with D hard to call. Germline V lookup: CDR1 LNHDA, CDR2 SQIVND (reference sequence). Trimming pared 6 bases from V and 2 bases from J, leaving 7 bases between. This CDR3 contains 12 residues. This CDR3 reads CASRGRQETQYF. The CDR3 nucleotides are TGTGCCAGTAGGGGCAGGCAAGAGACCCAGTACTTC.

As regards this clone: A read error may produce the germline difference seen at one junction end. The CDR3 DNA is TGTGCTAGCAGCTCTAGTAGCGGGGGGGCCGGTGAGCAGTTCTTC. Translation gives CASSSSSGGAGEQFF. J is TRBJ2-1 and V is TRBV7-7; 11 bases map to TRBD2. The germline CDR1 and CDR2 sequences are SSHAT and FNYEAQ (reference sequence). This CDR3 has 15 residues.

This chain connects TRBV7-2 to TRBJ1-2; 7 bases agree with TRBD1. The CDR3 is 15 amino acids. CDR1 is SGHTA, CDR2 FQGNSA, per germline. V shed 3 bases, J shed 3 bases, and the junction held 7 bases outside the gene matches. The CDR3 sequence: CASSFKGAGDYGYTF. CDR3 DNA: TGTGCCAGCAGCTTTAAGGGGGCTGGGGACTATGGCTACACCTTC. Variable domain in full (rest from reference TRBV7-2 and TRBJ1-2): GAGVSQSPSNKVTEKGKDVELRCDPISGHTALYWYRQSLGQGLEFLIYFQGNSAPDKSGLPSDRFSAERTGGSVSTLTIQRTQQEDSAVYLCASSFKGAGDYGYTFGSGTRLTVV.

The J gene is TRBJ2-7, the V gene TRBV18; 11 bases agree with TRBD1. From germline, CDR1 is KGHSH and CDR2 LQKENI. Trimming at V came to 2 bases and at J to 2 bases, leaving 2 bases not matched to a gene. The CDR3 loop spans 15 amino acids. CDR3 loop: CASSPGQGATYEQYF. The CDR3 DNA sequence: TGTGCCAGCTCACCAGGACAGGGGGCAACCTACGAGCAGTACTTC.

The chain recombines TRBV6-4 with TRBJ2-1, with 8 nucleotides matching TRBD1. This CDR3 spans 15 amino acids. Germline CDR1 reads MRHNA; CDR2 reads SNTAGT. Trimming cost V 4 bases and J 1 base; bases outside gene matches: 3. The CDR3 DNA follows: TGTGCCAGCAGTGGGGGGACAGGTTCCTACAATGAGCAGTTCTTC. This encodes CASSGGTGSYNEQFF.

This clone appeared once. The V call is TRBV5-1, the J call TRBJ1-2; 10 nucleotides line up with TRBD1. The CDR3 has 16 amino acids. The germline CDR1 and CDR2 sequences are SGHRS and YFSETQ. The V and J ends lost 0 bases and 8 bases, in that order; junction bases with no gene match: 10. The CDR3 DNA follows: TGCGCCAGCAGCTTGGCCGGGGGGACAGGGGCCTACGGCTACACCTTC. Protein sequence: CASSLAGGTGAYGYTF.

The V and J genes are TRBV3-1 (or the pseudogene TRBV3-2) and TRBJ1-1; no definite D call. From germline, CDR1 is LGHDT and CDR2 YNNKEL (reference sequence). CDR3 length equals 12 residues. V gave up 2 bases and J gave up 7 bases, with 8 bases separating them. CDR3 coding DNA: TGTGCCAGCAGCCAAAGGGAGTTTGAAGCTTTCTTT. Translating it yields CASSQREFEAFF.

This chain joins TRBV18 and TRBJ1-2; D remains unclear. V lost 1 base, J lost 8 bases, and 17 bases lay in between. This CDR3 has 15 amino acids. The germline V gene has CDR1 KGHSH and CDR2 LQKENI. CDR3 in amino acids: CASSPLQQTYEGYTF. The CDR3 nucleotides read TGTGCCAGCTCACCACTACAGCAAACCTATGAGGGCTACACCTTC.

This chain connects TRBV5-6 to TRBJ2-4; 8 nucleotides match TRBD1. The germline V gene has CDR1 SGHDT and CDR2 YYEEEE. The CDR3 is 14 amino acids. With 5 bases clipped from V and 3 bases from J, the junction kept 4 bases outside the gene matches. The CDR3 coding sequence is TGTGCCAGCAGGGACAGGGCTGGCAAAAACATTCAGTACTTC. Translation gives CASRDRAGKNIQYF.

The chain links TRBV5-1 to TRBJ1-2, with TRBD1 as a possible D gene (5 bases). Germline lookup yields CDR1 SGHRS and CDR2 YFSETQ. The CDR3 has 13 residues. V gave up 0 bases and J gave up 5 bases, with 8 bases separating them. CDR3 coding DNA: TGCGCCAGCAGCTTGGACTCAGGGTATGGCTACACCTTC. It is translated as CASSLDSGYGYTF. The full variable domain, its missing parts supplied by reference TRBV5-1 and TRBJ1-2, is KAGVTQTPRYLIKTRGQQVTLSCSPISGHRSVSWYQQTPGQGLQFLFEYFSETQRNKGNFPGRFSGRQFSNSRSEMNVSTLELGDSALYLCASSLDSGYGYTFGSGTRLTVV.

The chain is built from TRBV15 and TRBJ1-5; weak D call: TRBD1 (5 bases). The CDR3 has 18 amino acids. CDR1 LNHNV and CDR2 YYDKDF come from the germline V gene (reference sequence). Trimming pared 1 base from V and 0 bases from J, leaving 16 bases between. The CDR3 is CATSRGQGTQNSNQPQHF. The CDR3, as DNA: TGTGCCACCAGCAGAGGTCAGGGTACCCAGAATAGCAATCAGCCCCAGCATTTT.

V and J are TRBV5-1 and TRBJ1-2; D is ambiguous. CDR1 is SGHRS, CDR2 YFSETQ, per germline. Trimming removed 0 bases from V and 3 bases from J, with 12 bases in between. The CDR3 is made up of 15 amino acids. CDR3 protein: CASSLVPESDYGYTF. The CDR3 nucleotides read TGCGCCAGCAGCTTGGTGCCTGAGTCGGACTATGGCTACACCTTC.

This clone was picked up a small number of times. The rearrangement uses TRBV24-1 and TRBJ2-3, with TRBD1 identical over 10 bases. CDR3 size: 16 residues. The germline V gene has CDR1 KGHDR and CDR2 SFDVKD. J gave up 1 base and V 7 bases, and 7 bases lay outside the gene matches. The DNA for the CDR3 is TGTGCCACCAGATGGGACAGGGGAGGGGGCACAGATACGCAGTATTTT. It yields the protein CATRWDRGGGTDTQYF.